This passage covers 10 T cell receptor beta chains from one sample sequenced in a study of T cells in Graves' hyperthyroidism and ophthalmopathy. Amplified TCR beta CDR3 regions came from RNA transcripts. First-round RT-PCR of the TCR CDR3 relied on the HTBI primer set. Using its own MiXCR run on the multiplex PCR reads, TCRdb lists one record per CDR3 protein. The data hold a few hundred thousand distinct CDR3 sequences, with roughly 19% observed a single time. Input material: blood. The receptors were sampled from a man over 45 with Graves' ophthalmopathy.

Many counts were recorded for this clonotype. The chain carries TRBV20-1 and TRBJ2-1; 7 bases match TRBD2. Germline CDR1 is DFQATT and CDR2 is SNEGSKA (reference sequence). The CDR3 contains 17 residues. Germline trimming cut 6 bases from V and 2 bases from J; bases unmatched to any gene: 16. The CDR3 nucleotides read TGCAGTGCCCCACCTCCCATCCGTCTAGCGGCCTACAATGAGCAGTTCTTC. Translating gives CSAPPPIRLAAYNEQFF.

This clonotype was counted between two and nine times. The chain couples TRBV10-3 to TRBJ2-1; 12 bases fit TRBD2. The CDR3 runs 17 residues. Germline V gene lookup returns CDR1 ENHRY and CDR2 SYGVKD. V dropped 1 base and J dropped 3; count of bases not matched to a gene: 4. The CDR3 region is CAISEYRTSGIYNEQFF. The CDR3 DNA follows: TGTGCCATCAGTGAGTATCGGACTAGCGGGATCTACAATGAGCAGTTCTTC.

Ten or more counts support this clonotype. The CDR3 region is CASSVATSGLYEQYF. The DNA of the CDR3 is TGTGCCAGCAGCGTAGCTACTAGCGGGCTTTACGAGCAGTACTTC. The chain combines TRBV9 with TRBJ2-7; 9 bases agree with TRBD2. Germline V CDR1 and CDR2: SGDLS, YYNGEE. The V segment lost 0 bases and the J segment 4 bases; nucleotides outside the gene matches: 5. CDR3 size: 15 residues.

This clonotype was observed at least ten times. The rearrangement links TRBV2 to TRBJ2-7, with D maybe TRBD1 (6 bases). Trimming removed 2 bases from V and 0 bases from J, with 8 bases in between. The CDR3 runs to 14 residues. Germline V lookup: CDR1 SNHLY, CDR2 FYNNEI. The CDR3 nucleotides read TGTGCCAGCAGTGAACAGGGGAGCTCCTACGAGCAGTACTTC. Translated: CASSEQGSSYEQYF. The whole variable domain, filled in from reference TRBV2 and TRBJ2-7, reads EPEVTQTPSHQVTQMGQEVILRCVPISNHLYFYWYRQILGQKVEFLVSFYNNEISEKSEIFDDQFSVERPDGSNFTLKIRSTKLEDSAMYFCASSEQGSSYEQYFGPGTRLTVT.

This chain joins TRBV6-5 and TRBJ1-1, with D maybe TRBD1 (5 bases). The CDR3 spans 14 residues. Trimming stripped 1 base from V and 3 bases from J, with 9 bases between. CDR1 is MNHEY, CDR2 SVGAGI, per germline. Written as DNA, the CDR3 is TGTGCCAGCAGTTACTTGGGGGTTGACACTGAAGCTTTCTTT. It is translated as CASSYLGVDTEAFF.

This clonotype was seen many times. In DNA form, the CDR3 reads TGTGCCTGGACGTTTGGGGGGCGCAGCTATGGCTACACCTTC. As protein: CAWTFGGRSYGYTF. The chain combines TRBV30 with TRBJ1-2; perhaps TRBD1 as D (6 bases). Germline values: CDR1 GTSNPN, CDR2 SVGIG (reference sequence). The V gene lost 4 bases and the J gene lost 4 bases, with 16 bases spanning the gap. This CDR3 spans 14 amino acids.

This clonotype was counted only a few times. This chain uses TRBV18 with TRBJ2-1; 7 nucleotides match TRBD1. There are 16 residues in the CDR3. The V gene's germline CDR1 is KGHSH and CDR2 LQKENI. V gave up 6 bases and J gave up 3 bases; unmatched junction bases: 11. CDR3 DNA sequence: TGTGCCAGCTCCCAATCCCGGGACAGAATCTACAATGAGCAGTTCTTC. Translating gives CASSQSRDRIYNEQFF.

This clonotype has only a few counts. The chain links TRBV9 to TRBJ2-1; a weak D match, TRBD1 (6 bases). The germline V and J ends were trimmed by 1 base and 10 bases, with 9 bases remaining between them. CDR3 length: 12 amino acids. Germline CDR1 is SGDLS and CDR2 is YYNGEE. The CDR3 region has the DNA TGTGCCAGCAGCGTAATAGGGACAGAGCAGTTCTTC. Amino acid sequence: CASSVIGTEQFF.

This clonotype was seen many times. The V and J genes are TRBV28 and TRBJ1-2, with 8 bases aligning to TRBD1. The CDR3 contains 14 residues. In germline, CDR1 is MDHEN, CDR2 SYDVKM. V lost 4 bases and J lost 5; bases outside the gene matches: 6. CDR3 amino acids: CASSWGQAPYGYTF. Here the CDR3 DNA reads TGTGCCAGCAGTTGGGGACAGGCACCGTATGGCTACACCTTC.

This clonotype was picked up many times. The gene calls are TRBV18 and TRBJ2-5; D is unresolved. Germline V gene data show CDR1 as KGHSH and CDR2 as LQKENI. Trimming stripped 3 bases from V and 0 bases from J, with 14 bases between. There are 16 residues in the CDR3. The CDR3 is CASSPRPIRNQETQYF. Written as DNA, the CDR3 is TGTGCCAGCTCACCCCGACCAATTAGGAACCAAGAGACCCAGTACTTC.